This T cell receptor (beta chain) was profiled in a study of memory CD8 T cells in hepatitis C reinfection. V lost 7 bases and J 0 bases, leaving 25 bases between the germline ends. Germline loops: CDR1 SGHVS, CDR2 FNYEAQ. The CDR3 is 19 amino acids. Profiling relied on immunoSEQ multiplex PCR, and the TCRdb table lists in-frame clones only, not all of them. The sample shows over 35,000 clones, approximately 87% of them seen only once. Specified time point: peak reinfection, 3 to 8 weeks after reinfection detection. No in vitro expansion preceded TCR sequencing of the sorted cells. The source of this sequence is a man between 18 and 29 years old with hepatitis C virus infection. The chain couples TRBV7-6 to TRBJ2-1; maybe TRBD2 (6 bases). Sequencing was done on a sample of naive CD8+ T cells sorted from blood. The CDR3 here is CASTPTGSARSSSYNEQFF. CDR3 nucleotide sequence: TGTGCCAGCACACCTACCGGGAGCGCTAGATCAAGCTCCTACAATGAGCAGTTCTTC. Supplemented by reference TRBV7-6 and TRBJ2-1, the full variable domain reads GAGVSQSPRYKVTKRGQDVALRCDPISGHVSLYWYRQALGQGPEFLTYFNYEAQQDKSGLPNDRFSAERPEGSISTLTIQRTEQRDSAMYRCASTPTGSARSSSYNEQFFGPGTRLTVL.